What follows is one T cell receptor (beta chain) and its context. This clonotype was seen repeatedly, ten times or more. The specificity of this receptor is unknown. No qualities accompany the bases; no much larger clone lies one base away. This record belongs to a study of T cells in Graves' hyperthyroidism and ophthalmopathy (dated by TCRdb to the late 2010s). About the study as a whole: Peripheral blood samples were taken at the time of initial diagnosis, prior to any treatment. Following sampling, methimazole starting at 30 mg daily was given to hyperthyroidism patients, and high-dose intravenous methylprednisolone was given to ophthalmopathy patients. Whether ophthalmopathy could be predicted prospectively was tested in an independent validation cohort made up of about 18 hyperthyroidism patients plus 17 patients who later progressed to ophthalmopathy. The paper reports TCR Vbeta CDR3 sequencing of 140 or so peripheral blood samples: 43 ophthalmopathy, roughly 80 hyperthyroidism and approximately 17 progressor patients. Thyroid tissue and blood T-cell repertoires from six Graves' hyperthyroidism patients were also compared in the study. To identify TCR V-J signatures that set the groups apart, the researchers used a discovery cohort of 100 patients, made up of under 45 with Graves' ophthalmopathy and around 58 with stable Graves' hyperthyroidism. The approximately 95 discovery patients were divided at random into training and test sets in a 7:3 ratio. What the authors observed across the whole study: A model built on a 13 V-J signature distinguished ophthalmopathy from stable hyperthyroidism, reaching 85% to 90% sensitivity and about 81% specificity in cross-validation and 80%/75% in testing. In validation, the model predicted progression to ophthalmopathy with approximately 71% sensitivity and 72% to 85% specificity, a median of around 6.6 months before onset. Most expanded thyroid clonotypes (frequency above 0.001) were also detected in blood, suggesting blood repertoires may reflect thyroid immune responses. No statistical method was used to fix the sample size in advance, and group allocation was not hidden from the investigators.

TCR beta CDR3 regions were amplified from RNA transcripts. The TCR CDR3 was subjected to a first round of RT-PCR using the HTBI primer set and the Qiagen OneStep RT-PCR kit. Libraries were constructed in a second round of multiplex PCR, after which size selection and purification were performed. Sequencing of the libraries was done on an Illumina HiSeq2000 using paired-end 100 bp reads. The source study handled its data this way. SOAPnuke was used to process the raw data, with reads discarded if the reads contained adapters or uncalled bases, had a mean Phred below 15, or lacked an exact constant-primer or identifier match. COPE v1.2.5 was used to merge high-quality paired reads, and clonotypes were defined as unique nucleotide sequences. MiTCR v1.1 was used to align the clonotypes against IMGT TRBV, TRBD and TRBJ reference segments. The analysis included only V-J combinations with a frequency above 0.0001, which together covered about 99% of the repertoires. The TCS score was defined as F50 (clonal expansion) divided by E x V (chaos), with BLOSUM62-based TCRdist calculated between CDR3 peptides within each V-J. Welch's t-statistics and random forest reduced several hundred V-J features to 13, which were used in a naive Bayes classifier (R e1071). TCRdb ran its own pipeline on the public reads, namely fastp trimming at Q25 and MiXCR clone calling, and kept in-frame beta chains. One record per CDR3 amino acid sequence lists the most common genes and DNA. These V and J calls are TCRdb output, not the study's own analysis. A total of 250,000 to 400,000 distinct CDR3 sequences appear in this sample, roughly an eighth of them only once. Of the sample, 34% falls within the top ten clones.

Ophthalmopathy patients had moderately to severely active disease, Clinical Activity Score of at least 3, NOSPECS grade of at least 4, and duration under 3 months. Exclusion was applied to patients with uncontrolled infections, other autoimmune diseases, pregnancy or lactation. Diagnoses were established on the basis of clinical symptoms, serum thyroxine and TRAb, thyroid ultrasound, and orbital computed tomography. Ficoll-Paque density gradient centrifugation was used to isolate PBMCs from around 10 ml of fresh peripheral blood. Trizol reagent was used to extract total RNA, and RNA quality was then checked on an Agilent 2100 Bioanalyzer. The sample consisted of blood. This clonotype was sampled from a middle-aged woman with Graves' ophthalmopathy.

The DNA is as follows: TGTGCCAGCGTGGACACAAAACGGAACACCGGGGAGCTGTTTTTT. Translated, it gives CASVDTKRNTGELFF. The chain employs TRBV6-1 and TRBJ2-2, with TRBD1 as a weak D call on 5 bases. CDR1 and CDR2, per the germline V gene, are MNHNS and SASEGT. The V and J ends are trimmed by 8 bases and 1 base, leaving 14 bases between them. The CDR3 covers 15 residues, taking in both the cysteine and the phenylalanine. The sequence is cut down to CDR3 DNA, 45 bases in frame from base 1.